This T cell receptor beta chain emerged from a study of T-cell reconstitution after alpha-beta-depleted transplantation in children. Overall study results and limits: Some patients owed their high day-60 TCRbeta diversity to surviving recipient T cells and thymic progenitors. Newly produced T cells mostly accounted for T-cell counts and diversity one year post-transplant.

Worth noting for this clonotype: Its specificity is not known.

Unique molecular identifiers were incorporated when the TCRbeta library was constructed. MiXCR, applied by TCRdb to the PCR reads, yields one record per CDR3 protein. This table holds hundreds of thousands of distinct CDR3 sequences, roughly 13% found once. The CDR3 extends over 14 amino acids. V shed 4 bases and J shed 3 bases, with 16 bases lying between them. Germline lookup yields CDR1 GTSNPN and CDR2 SVGIG (reference sequence). Sequencing used PBMCs, obtained before TCRalphabeta/CD19-depleted stem cell transplant. The chain couples TRBV30 to TRBJ2-7; D is perhaps TRBD2 (6 bases). This TCR came from a girl aged 2 to 10 with congenital amegakaryocytic thrombocytopenia, due to receive a stem cell transplant. The CDR3 spells CAWNPEGGLYEQYF. In nucleotides, the CDR3 is TGTGCCTGGAACCCTGAGGGAGGACTCTACGAGCAGTACTTC.